This TCR beta chain is drawn from a study of immune evolution from preneoplasia to lung adenocarcinoma listed by TCRdb under 2021. For context, the study as a whole: HLA loss of heterozygosity was observed in roughly 6.8%, 16% and 36% of AIS, MIA and ADC lesions, respectively, and was not observed in any AAH lesions. The study combined immune gene expression, TCR sequencing and multiplex immunofluorescence to profile immune contexture across lung adenocarcinoma precursors and invasive adenocarcinoma. Resected precursor lesions (AAH, AIS, MIA) and invasive adenocarcinomas were compared with paired morphologically normal lung tissue. Sample size was based on specimen availability rather than a prior power calculation. The immune data were integrated with whole exome sequencing and methylation data obtained from the same cohort of nodules. The overall cohort comprised around 55 patients with pulmonary nodules who underwent surgical resection. TCR sequencing data came from roughly 51 patients. It was reported in the study that 95 to 120 samples were used for TCR sequencing. Class I HLA alleles were inferred from exome data with POLYSOLVER, and allele-specific HLA loss was detected with LOHHLA. The research as a whole found: T cell clonality was highest in KRAS-mutant nodules compared with EGFR-mutant or double wild-type lesions. The findings reflected association rather than direct causation, and larger cohorts with long-term follow-up and longitudinal biopsies were considered necessary. Because all patients came from Japan and China, whether the findings apply to Western populations was uncertain. Top T cell clone frequencies were highest in normal lung and appeared to decrease progressively from AAH through AIS, MIA and invasive adenocarcinoma. The highest clonality was observed in normal lung, whereas higher T cell density and diversity but lower clonality appeared to be present in later-stage lesions.

Patients underwent resection in Japan or China between about 2014 and 2018. Histologic diagnosis of each case was confirmed independently by two lung cancer pathologists on H&E slides. For nucleic acid extraction, premalignant or tumor cells were enriched by macro-dissection following pathologic assessment. DNA was isolated from FFPE tissue using the AllPrep DNA/RNA FFPE Kit. TCR beta CDR3 regions were sequenced from DNA using the immunoSEQ hsTCRbeta Kit. As for how the authors treated the data: TCR sequencing data were analysed with the ImmunoSEQ Analyzer. T cell clonality was defined as 1 minus Pielou's evenness computed on productive rearrangements. The inverse Simpson index, applied to productive templates, was used to measure T cell diversity. T cell density was TCR beta template counts normalized to usable DNA, estimated by amplifying and sequencing housekeeping genes. Two-sided Kruskal-Wallis tests were used to compare TCR metrics across histologic stages. TCRdb obtained this table from immuneACCESS and retained in-frame rearrangements with V and J assigned. These tables miss some clones; where compared with another copy, unresolved V genes account for less than half of the shortfall, and the remainder is unexplained. V and J calls and clone size are copied from that table; D and trimming were computed from the DNA. Recorded for this sample are about 26,000 clones; about 74% of them occurred a single time. Around 5% of the sample is taken by the ten largest.

Worth noting for this clone: It has no known antigen specificity. No base qualities exist here, and no much larger clone lies one base off it.

Sample: FFPE invasive lung adenocarcinoma tissue. The cell subset or site tag for this specimen amounts to: frankly invasive lung adenocarcinoma (ADC). The origin of this receptor is a person between 55 and 69 years old with invasive lung adenocarcinoma. Some clones in this sample may be carry-over from other donors' samples.

The DNA sequence is given as TGTGCCAGCAGTCCCCAGGGGCCGGGGCAGCCCCAGCATTTT. This translates into CASSPQGPGQPQHF. Recombination joined TRBV27 with TRBJ1-5; the D segment could be TRBD1, given 6 matching bases. Counted from cysteine to phenylalanine, this CDR3 has 14 amino acids. The read is trimmed to its CDR3 DNA, 42 bases read in frame from base 1. For CDR1 and CDR2, the germline V gene (reference sequence) lists MNHEY and SMNVEV. V is pared back by 5 bases and J by 7 bases, with 15 bases lying between the germline termini.